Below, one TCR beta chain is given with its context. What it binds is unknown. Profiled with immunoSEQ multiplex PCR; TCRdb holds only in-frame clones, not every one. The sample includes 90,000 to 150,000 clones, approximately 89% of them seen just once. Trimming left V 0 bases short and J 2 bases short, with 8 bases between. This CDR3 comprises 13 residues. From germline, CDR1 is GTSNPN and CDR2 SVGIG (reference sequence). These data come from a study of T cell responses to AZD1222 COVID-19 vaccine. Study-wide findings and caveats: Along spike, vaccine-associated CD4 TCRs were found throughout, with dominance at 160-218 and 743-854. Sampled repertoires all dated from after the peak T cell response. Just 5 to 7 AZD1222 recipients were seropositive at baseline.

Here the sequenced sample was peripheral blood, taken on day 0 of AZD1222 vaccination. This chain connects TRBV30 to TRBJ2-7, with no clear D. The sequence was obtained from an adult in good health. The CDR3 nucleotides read TGTGCCTGGAGTGTGGCTTTACCCTACGAGCAGTACTTC. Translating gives CAWSVALPYEQYF.